The sequence of this T cell receptor (beta chain) was determined in a study of blood T cells in healthy people across ages. About the research overall: Template switching captured about one barcoded beta molecule per two T cells.

The study drew donors from healthy Caucasian individuals in Russia aged roughly 6 to 90. Whole-study findings and limits: Unsorted PBMC material precluded a definitive naive versus antigen-experienced comparison. In long-lived donors, naive CD4+ cell counts and diversity exceeded those of aged donors.

Sample-barcoded 5' priming and a J-beta primer mix drove a second PCR of 7 to 11 cycles. One entry per CDR3 protein results from TCRdb running MiXCR on the 5' RACE reads. Among 850,000 or so distinct CDR3 sequences listed, 29% were seen once. Of note for this clonotype: No antigen is known for it. A read error is likely, as this CDR3 ends without the conserved phenylalanine or tryptophan.

The sequence was collected from a woman over 75 in good health. Material for sequencing was blood.

CDR3 region: CASSLLETQYL. The CDR3 bases are TGTGCCAGCAGTTTGTTGGAGACCCAGTACTTA. The chain joins TRBV28 to TRBJ2-5; D remains unclear. Trimming took off 3 bases at V and 5 bases at J, with 4 bases between the two ends. CDR3 length equals 11 residues. The germline V gene has CDR1 MDHEN and CDR2 SYDVKM.